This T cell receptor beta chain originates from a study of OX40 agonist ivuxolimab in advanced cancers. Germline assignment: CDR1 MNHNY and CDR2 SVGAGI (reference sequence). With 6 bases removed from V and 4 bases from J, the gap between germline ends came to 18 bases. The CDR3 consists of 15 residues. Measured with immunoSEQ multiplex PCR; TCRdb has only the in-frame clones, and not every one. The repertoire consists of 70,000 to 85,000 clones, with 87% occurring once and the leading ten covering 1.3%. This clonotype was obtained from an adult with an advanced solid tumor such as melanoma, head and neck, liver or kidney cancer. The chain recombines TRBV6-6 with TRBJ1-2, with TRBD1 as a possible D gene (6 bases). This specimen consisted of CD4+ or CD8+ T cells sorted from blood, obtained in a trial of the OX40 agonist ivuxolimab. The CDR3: CASRRYREAFYGYTF. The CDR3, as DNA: TGTGCCAGCAGGCGATACAGGGAAGCTTTCTATGGCTACACCTTC.